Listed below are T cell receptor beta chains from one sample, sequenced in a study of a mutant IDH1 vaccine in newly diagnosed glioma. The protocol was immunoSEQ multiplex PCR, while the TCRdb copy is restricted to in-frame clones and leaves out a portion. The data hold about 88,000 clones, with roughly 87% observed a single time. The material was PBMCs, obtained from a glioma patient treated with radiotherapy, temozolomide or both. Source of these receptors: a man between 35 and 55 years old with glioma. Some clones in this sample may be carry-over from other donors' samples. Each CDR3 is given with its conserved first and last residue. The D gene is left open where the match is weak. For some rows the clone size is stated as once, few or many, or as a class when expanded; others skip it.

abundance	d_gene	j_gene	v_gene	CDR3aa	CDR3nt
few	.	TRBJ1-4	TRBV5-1	CASSLEAGNEKLFF	TGCGCCAGCAGCTTGGAGGCAGGGAATGAAAAACTGTTTTTT
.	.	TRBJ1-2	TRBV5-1	CASSLDTFGYTF	TGCGCCAGCAGCTTGGACACTTTCGGCTACACCTTC
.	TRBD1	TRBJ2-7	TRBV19	CASSNQGVSSYEQYF	TGTGCCAGTAGTAATCAGGGGGTAAGCTCCTACGAGCAGTACTTC
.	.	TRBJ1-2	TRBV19	CASGRGRGYTF	TGTGCCAGTGGTCGGGGAAGAGGCTACACCTTC
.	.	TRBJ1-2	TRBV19	CASSIARGASGTYGYTF	TGTGCCTCCAGTATAGCTCGGGGGGCCTCGGGTACCTATGGCTACACCTTC
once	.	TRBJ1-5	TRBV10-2	CASTRGGQPQHF	TGCGCCAGCACCCGGGGCGGTCAGCCCCAGCATTTT
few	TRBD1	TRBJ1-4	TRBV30	CAWQGARYEKLFF	TGTGCCTGGCAGGGGGCGCGATACGAAAAACTGTTTTTT
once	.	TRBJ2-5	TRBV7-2	CASSRARIMETQYF	TGTGCCAGCAGCCGGGCGAGGATTATGGAGACCCAGTACTTC
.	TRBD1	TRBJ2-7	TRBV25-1	CASSALRSDRGSFDEQYF	TGTGCCAGCAGTGCTTTACGTTCGGACAGGGGGAGTTTCGACGAGCAGTACTTC
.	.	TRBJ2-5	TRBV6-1	CASSEGGAYQETQYF	TGTGCCAGCAGTGAGGGGGGGGCGTACCAAGAGACCCAGTACTTC
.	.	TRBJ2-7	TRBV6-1	CASSEVSEGGSYEQYF	TGTGCCAGCAGTGAAGTCTCAGAGGGGGGGTCCTACGAGCAGTACTTC
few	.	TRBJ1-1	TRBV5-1	CASSLFQGNTEAFF	TGCGCCAGCAGCTTGTTTCAGGGGAACACTGAAGCTTTCTTT
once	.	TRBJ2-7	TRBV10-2	CASSEGTLAPYEQYF	TGCGCCAGCAGTGAGGGGACCCTCGCCCCCTACGAGCAGTACTTC
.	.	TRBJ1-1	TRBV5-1	CASSFTGVTEAFF	TGCGCCAGCAGCTTTACGGGGGTCACTGAAGCTTTCTTT
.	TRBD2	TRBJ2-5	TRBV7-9	CASSALTGTSLQETQYF	TGTGCCAGCAGCGCTTTGACAGGGACTAGCCTCCAAGAGACCCAGTACTTC
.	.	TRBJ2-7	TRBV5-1	CASSSQPTGLSGEQYF	TGCGCCAGCAGTTCTCAACCGACTGGTCTTTCGGGCGAGCAGTACTTC
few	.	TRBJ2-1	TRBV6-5	CASSLGRYNEQFF	TGTGCCAGCAGCCTAGGGCGCTACAATGAGCAGTTCTTC
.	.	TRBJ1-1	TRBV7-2	CASSLNLAEAFF	TGTGCCAGCAGCTTAAATCTGGCAGAAGCTTTCTTT
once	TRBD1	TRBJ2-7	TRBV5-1	CASSPGQGSYEQYF	TGCGCCAGCAGCCCCGGACAGGGTTCCTACGAGCAGTACTTC
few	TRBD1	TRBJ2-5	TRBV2	CASSAAGTGEETQYF	TGTGCCAGCAGCGCCGCAGGGACAGGGGAAGAGACCCAGTACTTC
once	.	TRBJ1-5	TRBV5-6	CASSLGSPNQPQHF	TGTGCCAGCAGCTTAGGCAGCCCTAATCAGCCCCAGCATTTT
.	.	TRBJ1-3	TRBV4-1	CASSQDHKNTIYF	TGCGCCAGCAGCCAAGATCATAAGAACACCATATATTTT
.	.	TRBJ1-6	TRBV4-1	CASSRTGRGNDSPLHF	TGCGCCAGCAGCCGAACGGGGCGAGGGAATGATTCACCCCTCCACTTT
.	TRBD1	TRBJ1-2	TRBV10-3	CAITLDRAAGGYTF	TGTGCCATCACCCTGGACAGGGCCGCCGGCGGCTACACCTTC
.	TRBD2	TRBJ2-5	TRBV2	CASSGLIAGGSETQYF	TGTGCCAGCAGCGGGCTTATAGCGGGGGGGTCAGAGACCCAGTACTTC
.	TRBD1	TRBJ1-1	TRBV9	CASSGGQPGTEAFF	TGTGCCAGCAGCGGGGGACAGCCGGGCACTGAAGCTTTCTTT
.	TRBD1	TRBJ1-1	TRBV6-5	CASSYSSDRGNTEAFF	TGTGCCAGCAGTTACTCTTCCGACAGGGGGAACACTGAAGCTTTCTTT
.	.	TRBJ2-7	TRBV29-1	CSVDSDTYEQYF	TGCAGCGTTGATTCGGACACCTACGAGCAGTACTTC
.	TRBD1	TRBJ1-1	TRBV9	CASSVTGGGNTEAFF	TGTGCCAGCAGCGTAACAGGGGGCGGGAACACTGAAGCTTTCTTT
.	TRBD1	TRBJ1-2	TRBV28	CASTGAGTGNYGYTF	TGTGCCAGCACCGGGGCCGGGACAGGGAACTATGGCTACACCTTC
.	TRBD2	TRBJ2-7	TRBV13	CASSNMTSGGSLYEQYF	TGTGCCAGCAGCAATATGACTAGCGGGGGTTCTCTCTACGAGCAGTACTTC
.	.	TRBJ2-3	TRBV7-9	CASSPRTKVGTDTQYF	TGTGCCAGCAGCCCACGGACTAAAGTCGGAACAGATACGCAGTATTTT
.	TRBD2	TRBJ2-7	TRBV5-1	CASRLLAGPYEQYF	TGCGCCAGCAGGTTACTAGCGGGACCCTACGAGCAGTACTTC
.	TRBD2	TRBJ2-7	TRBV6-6	CASSAGLAGGVYEQYF	TGTGCCAGCAGTGCGGGACTAGCGGGGGGGGTATACGAGCAGTACTTC
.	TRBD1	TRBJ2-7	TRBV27	CASSIIGTGIAYEQYF	TGTGCCAGCAGTATAATAGGGACAGGGATAGCCTACGAGCAGTACTTC
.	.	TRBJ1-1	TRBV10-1	CASSSSTGRNTEAFF	.
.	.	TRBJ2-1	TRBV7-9	CASSLGGTINEQFF	TGTGCCAGCAGCTTAGGGGGGACGATCAATGAGCAGTTCTTC
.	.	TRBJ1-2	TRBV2	CASSEWGGGGYTF	TGTGCCAGCAGTGAATGGGGAGGCGGTGGCTACACCTTC
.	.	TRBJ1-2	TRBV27	CASSLSGGLGYGYTF	TGTGCCAGCAGTTTATCTGGGGGGTTGGGCTATGGCTACACCTTC
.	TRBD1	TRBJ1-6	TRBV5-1	CASSLGDRDFSPLHF	TGCGCCAGCAGCTTGGGGGACAGGGATTTCAGCCCCCTCCACTTT
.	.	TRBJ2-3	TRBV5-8	CASGRDRGLASTDTQYF	TGTGCCAGCGGCCGGGACAGGGGACTAGCGAGCACAGATACGCAGTATTTT
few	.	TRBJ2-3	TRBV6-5	CASSYTTTRDTQYF	TGTGCCAGCAGTTACACCACGACTAGAGATACGCAGTATTTT
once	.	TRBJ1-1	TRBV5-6	CASSLVPSSMNTEAFF	TGTGCCAGCAGCTTGGTCCCAAGTAGTATGAACACTGAAGCTTTCTTT
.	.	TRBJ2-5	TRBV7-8	CASSLVGEETQYF	TGTGCCAGCAGCTTAGTTGGGGAAGAGACCCAGTACTTC
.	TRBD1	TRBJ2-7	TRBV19	CASSTDRVGFEQYF	TGTGCCAGTAGTACAGACAGGGTGGGCTTCGAGCAGTACTTC
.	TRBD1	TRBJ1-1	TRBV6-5	CASSYGQVNTEAFF	TGTGCCAGCAGTTACGGACAGGTGAACACTGAAGCTTTCTTT
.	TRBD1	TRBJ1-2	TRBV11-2	CASSHRQGLGYTF	TGTGCCAGCAGCCACCGACAGGGCTTAGGCTACACCTTC
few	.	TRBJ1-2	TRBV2	CASSEVEGSNYGYTF	TGTGCCAGCAGTGAAGTGGAGGGCTCTAACTATGGCTACACCTTC
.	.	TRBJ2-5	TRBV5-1	CASSLGGSETQYF	TGCGCCAGCAGCTTGGGGGGGTCGGAGACCCAGTACTTC
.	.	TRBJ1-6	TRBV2	CASSELGDSPLHF	TGTGCCAGCAGTGAATTAGGGGATTCACCCCTCCACTTT
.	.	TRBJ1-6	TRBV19	CASSWYNSPLHF	TGTGCCAGTAGTTGGTATAATTCACCCCTCCACTTT
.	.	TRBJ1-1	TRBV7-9	CASSLAGGLVNTEAFF	TGTGCCAGCAGCTTAGCGGGGGGGCTGGTGAACACTGAAGCTTTCTTT